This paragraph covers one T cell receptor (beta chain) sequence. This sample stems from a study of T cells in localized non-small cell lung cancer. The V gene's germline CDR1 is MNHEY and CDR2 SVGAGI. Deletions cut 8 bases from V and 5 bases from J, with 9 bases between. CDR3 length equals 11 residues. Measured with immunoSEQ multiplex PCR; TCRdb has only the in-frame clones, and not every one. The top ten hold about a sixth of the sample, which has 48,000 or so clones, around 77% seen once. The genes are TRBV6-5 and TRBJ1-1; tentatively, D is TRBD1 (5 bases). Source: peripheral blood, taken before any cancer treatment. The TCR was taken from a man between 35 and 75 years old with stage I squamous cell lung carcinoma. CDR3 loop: CASRRGTEAFF. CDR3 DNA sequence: TGTGCCAGCCGACGGGGGACTGAAGCTTTCTTT.